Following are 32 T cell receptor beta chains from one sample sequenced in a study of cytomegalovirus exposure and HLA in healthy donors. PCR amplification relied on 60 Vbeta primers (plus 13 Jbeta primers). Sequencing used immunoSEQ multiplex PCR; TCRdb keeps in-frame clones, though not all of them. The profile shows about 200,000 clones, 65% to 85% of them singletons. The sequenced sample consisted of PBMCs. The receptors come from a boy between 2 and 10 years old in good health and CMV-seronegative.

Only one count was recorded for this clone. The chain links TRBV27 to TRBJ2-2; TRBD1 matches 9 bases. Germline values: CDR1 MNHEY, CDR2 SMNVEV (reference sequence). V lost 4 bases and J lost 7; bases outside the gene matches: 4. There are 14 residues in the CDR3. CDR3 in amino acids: CASSWGQGVGELFF. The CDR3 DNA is TGTGCCAGCAGTTGGGGACAGGGCGTCGGGGAGCTGTTTTTT.

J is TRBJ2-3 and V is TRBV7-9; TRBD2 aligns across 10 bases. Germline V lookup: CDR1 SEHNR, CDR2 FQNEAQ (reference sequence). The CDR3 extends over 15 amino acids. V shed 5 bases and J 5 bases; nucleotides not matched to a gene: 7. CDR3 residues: CASSTKAGGRDTQYF. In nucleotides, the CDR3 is TGTGCCAGCAGCACAAAAGCGGGGGGGCGAGATACGCAGTATTTT.

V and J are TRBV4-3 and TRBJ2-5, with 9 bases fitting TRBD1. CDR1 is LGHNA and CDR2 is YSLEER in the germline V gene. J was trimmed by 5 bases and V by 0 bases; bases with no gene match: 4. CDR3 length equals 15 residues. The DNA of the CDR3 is TGCGCCAGCAGCCAAGAGTACAGGGGGCTGGAGACCCAGTACTTC. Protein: CASSQEYRGLETQYF.

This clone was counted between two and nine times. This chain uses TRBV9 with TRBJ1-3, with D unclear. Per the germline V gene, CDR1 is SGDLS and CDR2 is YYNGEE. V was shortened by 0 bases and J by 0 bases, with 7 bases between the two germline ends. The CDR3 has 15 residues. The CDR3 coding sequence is TGTGCCAGCAGCGTAGGGGCTTTCTCTGGAAACACCATATATTTT. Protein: CASSVGAFSGNTIYF.

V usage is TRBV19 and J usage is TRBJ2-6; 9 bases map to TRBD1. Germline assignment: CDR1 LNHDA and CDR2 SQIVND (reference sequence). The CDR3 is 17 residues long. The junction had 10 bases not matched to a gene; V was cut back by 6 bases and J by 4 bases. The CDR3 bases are TGTGCCAGTAGCGGAACAGGGGGCGCCGCGGGGGCCAACGTCCTGACTTTC. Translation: CASSGTGGAAGANVLTF.

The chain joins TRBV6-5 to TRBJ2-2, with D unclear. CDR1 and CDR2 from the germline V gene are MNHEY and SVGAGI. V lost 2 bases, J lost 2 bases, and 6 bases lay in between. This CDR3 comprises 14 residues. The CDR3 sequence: CASSYALNTGELFF. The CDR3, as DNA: TGTGCCAGCAGTTACGCGTTAAACACCGGGGAGCTGTTTTTT.

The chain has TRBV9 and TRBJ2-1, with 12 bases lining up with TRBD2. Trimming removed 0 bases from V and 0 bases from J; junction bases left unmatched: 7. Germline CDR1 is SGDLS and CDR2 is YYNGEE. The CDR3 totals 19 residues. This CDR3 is CASSVEVTSGGPSYNEQFF. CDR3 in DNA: TGTGCCAGCAGCGTAGAAGTCACTAGCGGGGGGCCCTCCTACAATGAGCAGTTCTTC.

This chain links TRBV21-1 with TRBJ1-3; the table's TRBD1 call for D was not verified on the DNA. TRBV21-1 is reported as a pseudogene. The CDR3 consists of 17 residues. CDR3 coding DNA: TGTGCCAGCAGCGGACAGGGACCGTCAGTTGGAGGAAACACCATATATTTT. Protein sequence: CASSGQGPSVGGNTIYF.

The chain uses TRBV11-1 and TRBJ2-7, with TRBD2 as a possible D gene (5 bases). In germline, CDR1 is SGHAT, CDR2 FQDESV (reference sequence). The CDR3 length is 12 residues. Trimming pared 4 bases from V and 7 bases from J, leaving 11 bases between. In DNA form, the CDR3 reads TGTGCCAGCAGCTCCCCGGGCGGGGAGCAGTACTTC. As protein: CASSSPGGEQYF.

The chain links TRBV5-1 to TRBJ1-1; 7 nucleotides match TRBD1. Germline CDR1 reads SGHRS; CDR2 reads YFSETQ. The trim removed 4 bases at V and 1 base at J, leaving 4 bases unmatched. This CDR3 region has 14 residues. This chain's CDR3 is CASSVNRGNTEAFF. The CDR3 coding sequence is TGCGCCAGCAGCGTGAACAGGGGGAACACTGAAGCTTTCTTT.

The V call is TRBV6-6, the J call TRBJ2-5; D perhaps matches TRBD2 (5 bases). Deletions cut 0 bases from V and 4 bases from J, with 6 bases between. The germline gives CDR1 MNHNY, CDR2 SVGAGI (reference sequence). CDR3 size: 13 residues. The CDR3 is CASSYSAGETQYF. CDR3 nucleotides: TGTGCCAGCAGTTACTCGGCGGGAGAGACCCAGTACTTC.

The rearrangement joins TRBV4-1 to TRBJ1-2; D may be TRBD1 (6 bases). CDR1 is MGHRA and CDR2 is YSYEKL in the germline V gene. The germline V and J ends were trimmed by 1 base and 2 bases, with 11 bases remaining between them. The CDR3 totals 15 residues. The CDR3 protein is CASSQGGGANYGYTF. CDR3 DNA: TGCGCCAGCAGCCAAGGGGGGGGCGCCAACTATGGCTACACCTTC.

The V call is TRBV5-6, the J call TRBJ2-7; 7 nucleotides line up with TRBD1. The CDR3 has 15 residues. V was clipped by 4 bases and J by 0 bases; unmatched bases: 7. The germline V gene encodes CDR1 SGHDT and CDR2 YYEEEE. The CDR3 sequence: CASSRTGVFSYEQYF. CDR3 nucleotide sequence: TGTGCCAGCAGCCGAACAGGGGTCTTCTCCTACGAGCAGTACTTC.

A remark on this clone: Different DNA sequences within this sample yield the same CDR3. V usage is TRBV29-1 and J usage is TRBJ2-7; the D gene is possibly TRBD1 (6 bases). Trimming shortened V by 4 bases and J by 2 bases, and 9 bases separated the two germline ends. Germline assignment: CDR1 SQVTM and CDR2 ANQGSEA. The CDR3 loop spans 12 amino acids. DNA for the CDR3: TGCAGCGTTGGACAGGCGCCCTACGAGCAGTACTTC. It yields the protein CSVGQAPYEQYF.

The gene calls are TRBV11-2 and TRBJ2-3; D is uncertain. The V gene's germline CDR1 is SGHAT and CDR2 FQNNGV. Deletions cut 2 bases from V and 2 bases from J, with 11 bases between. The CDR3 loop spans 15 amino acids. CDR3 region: CASSLNSIPTDTQYF. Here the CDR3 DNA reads TGTGCCAGCAGCTTAAACTCCATACCCACAGATACGCAGTATTTT.

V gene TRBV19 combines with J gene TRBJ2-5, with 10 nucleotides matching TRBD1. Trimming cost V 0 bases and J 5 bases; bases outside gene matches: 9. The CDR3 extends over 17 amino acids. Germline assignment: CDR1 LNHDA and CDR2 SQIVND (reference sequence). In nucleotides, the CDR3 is TGTGCCAGTAGTATAGATCCCCCGGGACAGGGGTTGGAGACCCAGTACTTC. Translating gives CASSIDPPGQGLETQYF.

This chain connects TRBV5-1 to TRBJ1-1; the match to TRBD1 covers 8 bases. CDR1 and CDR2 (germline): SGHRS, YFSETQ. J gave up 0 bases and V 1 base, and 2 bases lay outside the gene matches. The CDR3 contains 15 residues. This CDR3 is CASSLRTGLNTEAFF. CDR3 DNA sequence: TGCGCCAGCAGCTTGAGGACAGGGCTGAACACTGAAGCTTTCTTT.

CDR3 region: CASEWDRGETQYF. CDR3 nucleotides: TGTGCCAGCGAGTGGGACAGGGGAGAGACCCAGTACTTC. This sequence joins TRBV6-1 and TRBJ2-5, with 10 nucleotides matching TRBD1. V lost 8 bases, J lost 4 bases, and 4 bases stayed unmatched. The CDR3 consists of 13 residues. The germline CDR1 and CDR2 sequences are MNHNS and SASEGT.

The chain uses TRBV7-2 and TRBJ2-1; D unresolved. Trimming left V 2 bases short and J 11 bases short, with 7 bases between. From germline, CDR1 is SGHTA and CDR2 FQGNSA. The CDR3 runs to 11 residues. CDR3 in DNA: TGTGCCAGCAGCTTATCGAACAAGCAGTTCTTC. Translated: CASSLSNKQFF.

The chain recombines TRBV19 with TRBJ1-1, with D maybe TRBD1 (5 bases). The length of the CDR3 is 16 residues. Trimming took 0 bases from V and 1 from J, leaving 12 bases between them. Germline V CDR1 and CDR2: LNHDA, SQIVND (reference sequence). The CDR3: CASSIDMGLWNTEAFF. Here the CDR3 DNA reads TGTGCCAGTAGTATAGATATGGGGCTCTGGAACACTGAAGCTTTCTTT.

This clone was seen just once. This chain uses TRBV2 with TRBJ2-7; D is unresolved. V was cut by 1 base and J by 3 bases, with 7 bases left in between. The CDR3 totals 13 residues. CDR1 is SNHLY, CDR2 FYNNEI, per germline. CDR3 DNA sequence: TGTGCCAGCAGTGAAGACACCCTCTACGAGCAGTACTTC. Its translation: CASSEDTLYEQYF.

The CDR3 sequence is CSVGRTPQNRDTQYF. CDR3 coding DNA: TGCAGCGTGGGAAGGACACCCCAAAATAGGGATACGCAGTATTTT. The chain employs TRBV29-1 and TRBJ2-3, with D possibly being TRBD1 (5 bases). Trimming stripped 6 bases from V and 6 bases from J, with 22 bases between. Germline V gives CDR1 SQVTM, CDR2 ANQGSEA. This CDR3 spans 15 amino acids.

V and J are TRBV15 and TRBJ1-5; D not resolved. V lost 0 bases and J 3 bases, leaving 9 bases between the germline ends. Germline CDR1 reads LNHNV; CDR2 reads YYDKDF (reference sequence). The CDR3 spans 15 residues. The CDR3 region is CATSRDWRINQPQHF. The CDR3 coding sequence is TGTGCCACCAGCAGAGATTGGCGGATCAATCAGCCCCAGCATTTT.

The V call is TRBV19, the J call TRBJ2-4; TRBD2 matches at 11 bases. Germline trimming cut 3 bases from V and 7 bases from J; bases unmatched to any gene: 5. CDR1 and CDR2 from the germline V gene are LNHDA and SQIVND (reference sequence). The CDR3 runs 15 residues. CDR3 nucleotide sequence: TGTGCCAGTAGTATCATAGCGGGGGGGGTTAACATTCAGTACTTC. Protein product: CASSIIAGGVNIQYF.

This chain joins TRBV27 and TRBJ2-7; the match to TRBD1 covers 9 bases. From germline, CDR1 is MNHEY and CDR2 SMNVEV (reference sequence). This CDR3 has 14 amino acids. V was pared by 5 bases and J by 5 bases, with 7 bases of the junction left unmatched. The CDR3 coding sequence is TGTGCCAGCAGTATAAGGACAGGGGACGACGAGCAGTACTTC. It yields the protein CASSIRTGDDEQYF.

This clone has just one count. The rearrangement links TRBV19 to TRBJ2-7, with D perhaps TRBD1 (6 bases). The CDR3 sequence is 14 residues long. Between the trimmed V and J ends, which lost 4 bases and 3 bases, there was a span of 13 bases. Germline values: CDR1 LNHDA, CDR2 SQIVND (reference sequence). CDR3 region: CASSKGRGSYEQYF. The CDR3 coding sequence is TGTGCCAGTAGTAAGGGCAGGGGAAGCTACGAGCAGTACTTC. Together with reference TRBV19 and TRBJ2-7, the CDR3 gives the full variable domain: DGGITQSPKYLFRKEGQNVTLSCEQNLNHDAMYWYRQDPGQGLRLIYYSQIVNDFQKGDIAEGYSVSREKKESFPLTVTSAQKNPTAFYLCASSKGRGSYEQYFGPGTRLTVT.

CDR3 residues: CASRRPQGQGGYTF. CDR3 DNA sequence: TGTGCCAGCAGGCGTCCACAGGGGCAGGGTGGCTACACCTTC. The chain links TRBV6-5 to TRBJ1-2, with TRBD1 matching over 7 bases. J was trimmed by 7 bases and V by 6 bases; bases with no gene match: 11. This CDR3 comprises 14 residues. Germline V gene sequence: CDR1 MNHEY, CDR2 SVGAGI.

The CDR3 bases are TGTGCCAGCAGCCATGGGAGGGGACAGGGCAAATATGGCTACACCTTC. Its protein product is CASSHGRGQGKYGYTF. The chain is built from TRBV11-2 and TRBJ1-2; 9 bases align to TRBD1. V lost 5 bases, J lost 5 bases, and 12 bases stayed unmatched. This CDR3 region has 16 residues. CDR1 is SGHAT, CDR2 FQNNGV, per germline.

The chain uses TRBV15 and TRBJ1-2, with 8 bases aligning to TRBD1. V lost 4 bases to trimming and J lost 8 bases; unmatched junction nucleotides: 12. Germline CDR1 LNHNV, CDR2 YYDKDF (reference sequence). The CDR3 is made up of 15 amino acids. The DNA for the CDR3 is TGTGCCACCAGCATTATTATGGACAGGGCAAAGGGCTACACCTTC. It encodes CATSIIMDRAKGYTF.

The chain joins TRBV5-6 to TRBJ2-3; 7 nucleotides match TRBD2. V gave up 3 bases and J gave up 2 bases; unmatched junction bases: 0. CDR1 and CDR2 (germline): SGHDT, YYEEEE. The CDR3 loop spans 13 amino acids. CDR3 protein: CASSWDYTDTQYF. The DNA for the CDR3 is TGTGCCAGCAGCTGGGACTACACAGATACGCAGTATTTT.

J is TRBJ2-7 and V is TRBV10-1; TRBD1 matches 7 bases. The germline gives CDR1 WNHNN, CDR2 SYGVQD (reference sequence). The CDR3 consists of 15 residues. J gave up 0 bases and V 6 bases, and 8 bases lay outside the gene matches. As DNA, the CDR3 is TGCGCCAGCAGACGGGGACAGCCACTCTCCTACGAGCAGTACTTC. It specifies CASRRGQPLSYEQYF.

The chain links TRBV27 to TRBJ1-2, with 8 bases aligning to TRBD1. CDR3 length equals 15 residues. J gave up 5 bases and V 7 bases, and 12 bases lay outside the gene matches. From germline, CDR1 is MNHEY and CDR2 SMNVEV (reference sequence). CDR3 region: CASTPGGTGVYGYTF. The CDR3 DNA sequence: TGTGCCAGCACTCCCGGGGGGACAGGAGTATATGGCTACACCTTC.